The T cell receptor (beta chain) described here comes from a study of blood T cell repertoires in COVID-19. Overall study context: The origin of the acute and convalescent COVID-19 samples was the United States, Italy and Spain. Sources were T cells, B-cell-depleted T cells, or PBMCs; the material itself was cDNA or gDNA.

Method: immunoSEQ multiplex PCR; TCRdb's copy keeps in-frame clones and lacks some. The sample includes approximately 17,000 clones, 87% seen only once; the top ten take just under 50%. The origin of this receptor is a human donor in a cohort sampled during active COVID-19. The sample taken for sequencing was peripheral blood.

The DNA of the CDR3 is TGCGCCAGCAGCTTCGGACAGATGAGGGAAAAACTGTTTTTT. It yields the protein CASSFGQMREKLFF. The V and J genes are TRBV5-1 and TRBJ1-4; D might be TRBD1 (6 bases). The CDR3 consists of 14 residues. Looked up from germline, CDR1 is SGHRS and CDR2 is YFSETQ. V was cut by 2 bases and J by 8 bases, with 13 bases left in between.